The 17 T cell receptor beta chains listed next were all sequenced from one sample in a study of blood T cell repertoires in COVID-19. Libraries were prepared by immunoSEQ multiplex PCR; TCRdb keeps only in-frame clonotypes and omits some of them. The sample gives some 200,000 clones, around 90% of which show up once; about 1.8% is in the top ten. Sample: peripheral blood. These receptors all stem from a man between 65 and 85 years old with acute or convalescent COVID-19.

In this sample, this clone turned up once. The J gene is TRBJ2-1, the V gene TRBV18; D might be TRBD2 (5 bases). The V end lost 0 bases, the J end lost 10 bases, and 13 bases lay between the germline ends. The length of the CDR3 is 14 residues. Germline assignment: CDR1 KGHSH and CDR2 LQKENI. This CDR3 is CASSPPSGEIEQFF. CDR3 DNA: TGTGCCAGCTCACCACCGTCCGGGGAGATCGAGCAGTTCTTC.

This sequence joins TRBV6-5 and TRBJ2-1, with TRBD2 matching over 9 bases. Per germline, CDR1 MNHEY and CDR2 SVGAGI. Germline trimming cut 7 bases from V and 8 bases from J; bases unmatched to any gene: 9. The CDR3 length is 14 residues. CDR3 residues: CASTDAGGPYEQFF. The CDR3 DNA is TGTGCCAGCACGGACGCGGGAGGGCCCTATGAGCAGTTCTTC.

The chain links TRBV2 to TRBJ1-4; 7 nucleotides agree with TRBD1. The germline V gene has CDR1 SNHLY and CDR2 FYNNEI. There are 14 residues in the CDR3. The V segment lost 6 bases and the J segment 7 bases; nucleotides outside the gene matches: 8. The CDR3 loop is CASSPGGRGEKLFF. In DNA form, the CDR3 reads TGTGCCAGCAGCCCAGGGGGGAGAGGTGAAAAACTGTTTTTT.

The chain combines TRBV2 with TRBJ2-7; 11 positions agree with TRBD2. V was pared by 5 bases and J by 3 bases, with 12 bases of the junction left unmatched. From germline, CDR1 is SNHLY and CDR2 FYNNEI. This CDR3 has 17 residues. The DNA of the CDR3 is TGTGCCAGCAGTTGGACGGCTAGCGGGAGGCACATCTACGAGCAGTACTTC. As protein: CASSWTASGRHIYEQYF. Based on the CDR3 plus reference TRBV2 and TRBJ2-7, the full variable domain is EPEVTQTPSHQVTQMGQEVILRCVPISNHLYFYWYRQILGQKVEFLVSFYNNEISEKSEIFDDQFSVERPDGSNFTLKIRSTKLEDSAMYFCASSWTASGRHIYEQYFGPGTRLTVT.

The rearrangement links TRBV10-1 to TRBJ2-1; TRBD2 matches at 8 bases. Per germline, CDR1 WNHNN and CDR2 SYGVQD (reference sequence). Trimming took 8 bases from V and 10 from J; bases not matched to a gene: 4. The CDR3 covers 11 residues. CDR3 region: CASLTSGEQFF. The CDR3 DNA follows: TGCGCCAGCCTAACTAGCGGAGAGCAGTTCTTC.

V and J are TRBV7-2 and TRBJ2-5; 9 bases line up with TRBD2. J lost 5 bases, V lost 2 bases, and 6 bases had no gene match. The CDR3 consists of 15 residues. Germline loops: CDR1 SGHTA, CDR2 FQGNSA. The CDR3 reads CASSLIAGVRETQYF. The CDR3 DNA reads as TGTGCCAGCAGCTTAATAGCGGGAGTACGTGAGACCCAGTACTTC. The variable domain in full, with the rest retrieved from reference TRBV7-2 and TRBJ2-5, is GAGVSQSPSNKVTEKGKDVELRCDPISGHTALYWYRQSLGQGLEFLIYFQGNSAPDKSGLPSDRFSAERTGGSVSTLTIQRTQQEDSAVYLCASSLIAGVRETQYFGPGTRLLVL.

The chain carries TRBV11-3 and TRBJ2-2, with a possible D match to TRBD2 (5 bases). Germline lookup yields CDR1 SGHNT and CDR2 YENEEA. V was trimmed by 3 bases and J by 5 bases, leaving 7 bases between them. This CDR3 is built from 13 residues. CDR3 protein: CASSLQRTGELFF. For the CDR3, the DNA is TGTGCCAGCAGCTTGCAGCGGACCGGGGAGCTGTTTTTT.

The gene calls are TRBV7-2 and TRBJ1-6; no firm D call. The CDR3 length is 15 residues. The germline V and J ends were trimmed by 1 base and 9 bases, with 13 bases remaining between them. Germline values: CDR1 SGHTA, CDR2 FQGNSA. The CDR3 loop is CASSLGPSTISPLHF. Here the CDR3 DNA reads TGTGCCAGCAGCTTAGGCCCCTCGACAATTTCACCCCTCCACTTT.

This chain joins TRBV5-8 and TRBJ2-4; a weak D match, TRBD2 (5 bases). This CDR3 comprises 16 residues. The germline gives CDR1 SGHTS, CDR2 YDEGEE. V lost 4 bases, J lost 2 bases, and 16 bases lay in between. The DNA of the CDR3 is TGTGCCAGCAGCCTAGGACTGACGCTCTCCAAAAACATTCAGTACTTC. Protein product: CASSLGLTLSKNIQYF.

The rearrangement uses TRBV3-1 (or the pseudogene TRBV3-2) and TRBJ2-1; weak D call: TRBD2 (5 bases). V lost 4 bases and J lost 4, with 14 bases in between. Germline lookup yields CDR1 LGHDT and CDR2 YNNKEL (reference sequence). This CDR3 region has 15 residues. CDR3 nucleotide sequence: TGTGCCAGCAGCCCGGAGACGGGATTTTACAATGAGCAGTTCTTC. This sequence encodes CASSPETGFYNEQFF.

This clone was observed a handful of times. The chain uses TRBV10-1 and TRBJ1-1; D call uncertain. The CDR3 extends over 14 amino acids. Germline V CDR1 and CDR2: WNHNN, SYGVQD (reference sequence). V lost 8 bases and J 1 base, leaving 14 bases between the germline ends. CDR3 region: CASHGWRENTEAFF. The CDR3 nucleotides are TGCGCCAGCCACGGTTGGAGGGAGAACACTGAAGCTTTCTTT.

The chain is built from TRBV9 and TRBJ1-2; D is perhaps TRBD1 (5 bases). V was pared by 4 bases and J by 7 bases, with 17 bases between. In germline, CDR1 is SGDLS, CDR2 YYNGEE. This CDR3 region has 14 residues. CDR3 loop: CASSPSMGGFGYTF. CDR3 coding DNA: TGTGCCAGCAGCCCCTCAATGGGGGGGTTTGGCTACACCTTC. The full variable domain, with the rest looked up from reference TRBV9 and TRBJ1-2, is DSGVTQTPKHLITATGQRVTLRCSPRSGDLSVYWYQQSLDQGLQFLIQYYNGEERAKGNILERFSAQQFPDLHSELNLSSLELGDSALYFCASSPSMGGFGYTFGSGTRLTVV.

The chain recombines TRBV5-8 with TRBJ1-1, with 8 bases identical to TRBD1. Germline V lookup: CDR1 SGHTS, CDR2 YDEGEE. There are 15 residues in the CDR3. The junction had 10 bases not matched to a gene; V was cut back by 5 bases and J by 4 bases. The CDR3 bases are TGTGCCAGCAGTTACAATGGACAGGGAGGCACTGAAGCTTTCTTT. Its protein product is CASSYNGQGGTEAFF.

The J gene is TRBJ2-3, the V gene TRBV29-1, with D perhaps matching TRBD2 (6 bases). The CDR3 runs to 14 residues. CDR1 and CDR2 from the germline V gene are SQVTM and ANQGSEA. Trimming removed 4 bases at V and 0 bases at J, with 11 bases between. Here the CDR3 reads CSVGGRLSTDTQYF. The CDR3 region has the DNA TGCAGCGTTGGGGGGAGGCTGAGCACAGATACGCAGTATTTT.

The chain is built from TRBV7-9 and TRBJ2-1, with a weak D call TRBD2 (5 bases). The CDR3 spans 15 residues. Trimming took 7 bases from V and 3 from J, leaving 16 bases between them. Germline V lookup: CDR1 SEHNR, CDR2 FQNEAQ (reference sequence). This chain's CDR3 is CASNQEIAYYNEQFF. CDR3 in DNA: TGTGCCAGCAACCAAGAGATAGCGTACTACAATGAGCAGTTCTTC.

The chain has TRBV6-1 and TRBJ2-3; 8 bases fit TRBD2. There are 18 residues in the CDR3. J was trimmed by 0 bases and V by 4 bases; bases with no gene match: 12. Germline CDR1 reads MNHNS; CDR2 reads SASEGT. DNA for the CDR3: TGTGCCAGCAGTGCACACGGGAGGGCACTAACTAGCACAGATACGCAGTATTTT. It encodes CASSAHGRALTSTDTQYF.

The rearrangement uses TRBV7-2 and TRBJ1-4; possibly TRBD1 for D (5 bases). Germline V gene sequence: CDR1 SGHTA, CDR2 FQGNSA. There are 16 residues in the CDR3. V gave up 5 bases and J gave up 7 bases, with 20 bases separating them. DNA of the CDR3: TGTGCCAGCAGCCCCAGTACGGGGCGGGGGAGTGAAAAACTGTTTTTT. Amino acids: CASSPSTGRGSEKLFF. Looking up the rest from reference TRBV7-2 and TRBJ1-4 gives the full variable domain: GAGVSQSPSNKVTEKGKDVELRCDPISGHTALYWYRQSLGQGLEFLIYFQGNSAPDKSGLPSDRFSAERTGGSVSTLTIQRTQQEDSAVYLCASSPSTGRGSEKLFFGSGTQLSVL.